This TCR beta chain was recorded in a study of T cell repertoires in cytomegalovirus infection (dated by TCRdb to between 2018 and 2020). A note on the overall study: The peptide stimulations were aimed at well-studied HLA-B-restricted epitopes as well as recently identified HLA-C-restricted CMV epitopes, whose presentation resists viral immunomodulation. Donor HLA type was relevant to the analysis, as public TCR beta signatures indicated carriage of CMV infection together with the matching HLA type.

TCRdb records Illumina HiSeq 1500 as the sequencer. TCRdb passed the public sequencing reads through fastp at Q25 and MiXCR, retaining productive beta sequences. Each record represents a unique CDR3 protein, reported with the most common genes and DNA among its rows. The sample table records fewer than 1,000,000 distinct CDR3 sequences; roughly 30% of these occur just once. The ten largest clones capture 13% of the sample. Taken with the paper, the label for treatment or condition translates to: in vitro stimulation with specific CMV peptide epitopes to enrich CMV-specific T cells. Ends trimmed: V by 3 bases, J by 3 bases; bases unmatched to a gene: 4. In the germline V gene, CDR1 corresponds to SQVTM and CDR2 to ANQGSEA. The CDR3 runs 15 residues from the cysteine to the phenylalanine. Only the CDR3 DNA stays, 45 bases, in frame from base 1. Overall study outcomes, separate from this receptor: Cumulative frequency of public TCR beta family members discriminated carriers of CMV infection plus the relevant HLA type in this cohort and an independent approximately 400-donor cohort. The ex vivo response was dominated by HLA-C-restricted CMV-specific TCR beta clonotypes, and the single most frequent clonotype in two of eight donors was supplied by these HLA-C-restricted clonotypes.

Details on this clonotype: The target of this receptor is not known. Within one base of it there is no much larger clone, and no base qualities were kept.

The rearranged chain carries TRBV29-1 and TRBJ2-3; TRBD2 fits 12 bases in the junction. This clonotype was obtained from a human donor in good health (CMV status not recorded). Some clones in this sample may be carry-over from other donors' samples. Source: cultured CD8+ T cells from PBMCs, taken from culture after CMV antigen stimulation. CDR3 region: CSVDGTSGPTDTQYF. Here is the DNA: TGCAGCGTTGACGGGACTAGCGGGCCGACAGATACGCAGTATTTT.